The clone carrying this T cell receptor (beta chain) was seen only a few times. Its cognate antigen is unknown. Those with hyperthyroidism were 18 to 65 years old, newly diagnosed, and ill for under 2 months. This sample stems from a study of T cells in Graves' hyperthyroidism and ophthalmopathy. RNA transcripts served as the template for amplifying TCR beta CDR3 regions. The HTBI primer set served for first-round RT-PCR of the TCR CDR3. In TCRdb, the multiplex PCR reads were re-called with MiXCR into one record per CDR3 protein. The sample holds some 460,000 distinct CDR3 sequences, 15% to 19% seen once. Study observations and caveats: Median prediction lead before ophthalmopathy onset was around 6.9 months with the model. Most clonotypes expanded in thyroid above 0.001 were likewise present in blood.

Trimming shortened V by 5 bases and J by 4 bases, and 11 bases separated the two germline ends. Germline-derived CDR1 and CDR2 are GTSNPN and SVGIG (reference sequence). This CDR3 spans 12 amino acids. Specimen: blood. The TCR sequence derives from a woman younger than 30 with Graves' hyperthyroidism. The V and J genes are TRBV30 and TRBJ1-2; D not certain. The CDR3 protein is CAWAGGSYGYTF. In nucleotides, the CDR3 is TGTGCCTGGGCCGGTGGATCCTATGGCTACACCTTC.